This T cell receptor beta chain was sequenced for a study of T cell repertoires in cytomegalovirus infection. Looking at the study overall: The authors relied on CMV epitopes, both recently identified HLA-C-restricted and well-studied HLA-B-restricted.

CDR1 is SGDLS, CDR2 YYNGEE, per germline. The CDR3 spans 15 residues. Study-wide results and caveats: Using cumulative public TCR beta family frequency, the authors identified those who carried CMV together with the relevant HLA.

Points on this clonotype: Its specificity is not known. One junction end disagrees with the germline gene, perhaps due to a read error.

TCRdb independently ran MiXCR on the reads; one entry per CDR3 protein. The data contain 830,000 or so distinct CDR3 sequences, about 31% of them singletons. The input for sequencing was cultured CD8+ T cells from PBMCs, taken from culture after CMV antigen stimulation. The gene calls are TRBV9 and TRBJ1-2, with TRBD1 matching over 7 bases. This clonotype originated in a human donor in good health (CMV status not recorded). Some clones in this sample may be carry-over from other donors' samples. This CDR3 reads CASSEGKGATYGCTF. As DNA, the CDR3 is TGTGCCAGCAGCGAGGGGAAGGGGGCCACCTATGGCTGCACCTTC.